The 23 T cell receptor beta chains below all came from one sample that was sequenced in a study of CD8 T cells in ankylosing spondylitis. TCRdb ran MiXCR on the 5' RACE reads and lists one entry per CDR3 protein. The repertoire has roughly 130,000 distinct CDR3 sequences, approximately 9.9% of them found once; the top ten carry approximately 3.3%. The sample was blood, either unsorted or a sorted T cell fraction (not recorded which). The source is a male donor with ankylosing spondylitis or in good health (not recorded which).

This clonotype was recorded many times. The chain uses TRBV28 and TRBJ2-3; possible D gene TRBD1, 6 bases. Trimming took off 3 bases at V and 0 bases at J, with 13 bases between the two ends. The CDR3 is 16 amino acids. Germline V gives CDR1 MDHEN, CDR2 SYDVKM. Written as DNA, the CDR3 is TGTGCCAGCAGTTTGGACAGACCGGCCAGCACAGATACGCAGTATTTT. It encodes CASSLDRPASTDTQYF.

The V call is TRBV5-1, the J call TRBJ2-3; 8 bases align to TRBD2. CDR3 length: 16 amino acids. J gave up 5 bases and V 0 bases, and 8 bases lay outside the gene matches. CDR1 and CDR2 from the germline V gene are SGHRS and YFSETQ. The CDR3 DNA sequence: TGCGCCAGCAGCTTGGTAGCAGCGGGAGATCAAGATACGCAGTATTTT. Its translation is CASSLVAAGDQDTQYF.

This clonotype was recorded at least ten times. The chain couples TRBV12-3 or TRBV12-4 to TRBJ2-1; D perhaps matches TRBD2 (6 bases). Trimming left V 2 bases short and J 4 bases short, with 12 bases between. This CDR3 region has 15 residues. The CDR3 nucleotides read TGTGCCAGCAGTTTACAGGTCGCGGGGTACAATGAGCAGTTCTTC. Translated: CASSLQVAGYNEQFF.

This chain joins TRBV6-2 or TRBV6-3 and TRBJ1-1; D is uncertain. The CDR3 totals 10 residues. CDR1 and CDR2 from the germline V gene are MNHEY and SVGEGT. The V end lost 8 bases, the J end lost 8 bases, and 9 bases lay between the germline ends. CDR3 region: CASGNSEAFF. The CDR3 DNA reads TGTGCCAGCGGTAACAGCGAAGCTTTCTTT.

This clonotype showed up many times. V gene TRBV23-1 combines with J gene TRBJ2-7, with 10 bases matching TRBD2. TRBV23-1 is filed as an ORF, its function uncertain. Trimming took 2 bases from V and 3 from J; bases not matched to a gene: 7. The CDR3 covers 16 residues. CDR3 DNA sequence: TGCGCCAGCAGTCAAAGGAGCGGGGGGGCAAACTACGAGCAGTACTTC. Protein: CASSQRSGGANYEQYF.

This clonotype has a count of ten or more. This chain joins TRBV20-1 and TRBJ1-6; D may be TRBD1 (5 bases). Trimming pared 3 bases from V and 7 bases from J, leaving 13 bases between. The CDR3 totals 14 residues. The germline gives CDR1 DFQATT, CDR2 SNEGSKA (reference sequence). CDR3 in amino acids: CSARTGDGNSPLHF. The CDR3 DNA reads TGCAGTGCTAGGACGGGGGACGGAAATTCACCCCTCCACTTT.

This clonotype was observed at least ten times. The rearrangement uses TRBV12-3 or TRBV12-4 and TRBJ2-1; 8 positions agree with TRBD2. V was clipped by 3 bases and J by 6 bases; unmatched bases: 7. The CDR3 has 15 amino acids. The CDR3 protein is CASSLAGLDLNEQFF. For the CDR3, the DNA is TGTGCCAGCAGTTTGGCGGGACTAGACCTCAATGAGCAGTTCTTC.

This clonotype occurred many times. The CDR3 reads CASSFRGRIQDTQYF. The CDR3 nucleotides read TGTGCCAGCAGTTTCCGGGGGCGGATTCAAGATACGCAGTATTTT. The chain combines TRBV28 with TRBJ2-3; D is perhaps TRBD1 or TRBD2 (6 bases each). V dropped 3 bases and J dropped 5 bases, with 15 bases sitting between them. The CDR3 totals 15 residues. Germline CDR1 MDHEN, CDR2 SYDVKM.

Comments on this clonotype: Germline is not matched at one junction end, which may reflect a read error. The gene calls are TRBV5-1 and TRBJ2-5; 14 nucleotides agree with TRBD2. Germline CDR1 and CDR2: SGHRS and YFSETQ. The CDR3 has 17 amino acids. The CDR3 DNA is TGCGCCACCAGCAAAGGGACTAGCGGGAGACGGGGAGAGACCCAGTACTTC. It is translated as CATSKGTSGRRGETQYF.

This clonotype was detected ten times or more. The chain carries TRBV7-9 and TRBJ2-3; maybe TRBD2 (5 bases). V was cut by 6 bases and J by 5 bases, with 18 bases left in between. This CDR3 region has 15 residues. CDR1 SEHNR and CDR2 FQNEAQ come from the germline V gene (reference sequence). CDR3 in amino acids: CASRDTSGVGDTQYF. CDR3 in DNA: TGTGCCAGCAGAGATACGAGCGGAGTGGGAGATACGCAGTATTTT. Full variable domain (remainder filled in from reference TRBV7-9 and TRBJ2-3): DTGVSQNPRHKITKRGQNVTFRCDPISEHNRLYWYRQTLGQGPEFLTYFQNEAQLEKSRLLSDRFSAERPKGSFSTLEIQRTEQGDSAMYLCASRDTSGVGDTQYFGPGTRLTVL.

This clonotype came up many times. The CDR3 region has the DNA TGCGCCAGCAGCTTGGACGGCGGGAGTAGAACAGATACGCAGTATTTT. This translates into CASSLDGGSRTDTQYF. V and J are TRBV5-1 and TRBJ2-3, with 7 bases that match TRBD2. Germline lookup yields CDR1 SGHRS and CDR2 YFSETQ. The length of the CDR3 is 16 residues. The V and J ends lost 0 bases and 3 bases, in that order; junction bases with no gene match: 7.

This clonotype appeared many times. The chain is built from TRBV5-5 and TRBJ2-3; D ambiguous. Deletions cut 2 bases from V and 3 bases from J, with 10 bases between. CDR1 is SGHKS and CDR2 is YYEKEE in the germline V gene (reference sequence). The CDR3 sequence is 14 residues long. CDR3 sequence (DNA): TGTGCCAGCAGCTTTATTACGGATACAGATACGCAGTATTTT. Its translation is CASSFITDTDTQYF. Full variable domain (outside the CDR3, taken from reference TRBV5-5 and TRBJ2-3): DAGVTQSPTHLIKTRGQQVTLRCSPISGHKSVSWYQQVLGQGPQFIFQYYEKEERGRGNFPDRFSARQFPNYSSELNVNALLLGDSALYLCASSFITDTDTQYFGPGTRLTVL.

The chain links TRBV20-1 to TRBJ2-3; D is uncertain. The germline V gene has CDR1 DFQATT and CDR2 SNEGSKA (reference sequence). With 3 bases removed from V and 4 bases from J, the gap between germline ends came to 5 bases. CDR3 length: 11 amino acids. CDR3 bases: TGCAGTGCTAGGAGGTCAGATACGCAGTATTTT. Its translation: CSARRSDTQYF.

A word on this clonotype: With a much larger clone just one base away, this may be a read error. This chain links TRBV20-1 with TRBJ2-1, with 7 bases fitting TRBD2. The CDR3 contains 17 residues. Germline V gene sequence: CDR1 DFQATT, CDR2 SNEGSKA (reference sequence). The CDR3: CCASNPGRESVYNEQFF. The CDR3 bases are TGCTGTGCTAGCAATCCCGGGCGGGAGTCCGTATACAATGAGCAGTTCTTC.

This clonotype appeared many times. V gene TRBV28 combines with J gene TRBJ2-5; D gene uncertain. The CDR3 loop spans 16 amino acids. Per the germline V gene, CDR1 is MDHEN and CDR2 is SYDVKM. Trimming removed 7 bases at V and 0 bases at J, with 18 bases between. The CDR3 bases are TGTGCCAGCACCCCGAATCCCGGCCTCTACCAAGAGACCCAGTACTTC. It is translated as CASTPNPGLYQETQYF.

This clonotype was detected many times. The chain links TRBV5-1 to TRBJ2-1, with 10 nucleotides matching TRBD1. Germline V lookup: CDR1 SGHRS, CDR2 YFSETQ. Germline trimming cut 5 bases from V and 8 bases from J; bases unmatched to any gene: 4. The CDR3 sequence is 13 residues long. The CDR3 is CASRTGGNDEQFF. The DNA of the CDR3 is TGCGCCAGCAGGACAGGGGGCAACGATGAGCAGTTCTTC.

This clonotype was counted a few times. The J gene is TRBJ2-5, the V gene TRBV20-1; 7 bases match TRBD1. CDR1 and CDR2 from the germline V gene are DFQATT and SNEGSKA (reference sequence). This CDR3 contains 14 residues. V shed 5 bases and J 5 bases; nucleotides not matched to a gene: 11. CDR3 sequence: CSASGTVLLETQYF. The CDR3, as DNA: TGCAGTGCTTCCGGGACAGTTTTATTGGAGACCCAGTACTTC.

This clonotype has a count of ten or more. The chain employs TRBV20-1 and TRBJ2-3, with 7 bases lining up with TRBD2. Germline CDR1 reads DFQATT; CDR2 reads SNEGSKA (reference sequence). The length of the CDR3 is 16 residues. The junction had 8 bases not matched to a gene; V was cut back by 0 bases and J by 2 bases. CDR3 DNA sequence: TGCAGTGCTAGAGATCCAGCTAGCGGAATCACAGATACGCAGTATTTT. It codes for CSARDPASGITDTQYF.

This clonotype was observed at least ten times. V usage is TRBV9 and J usage is TRBJ2-1, with 9 bases matching TRBD2. The CDR3 is 15 amino acids. With V trimmed by 3 bases and J by 5 bases, 6 bases remained unmatched. Germline-derived CDR1 and CDR2 are SGDLS and YYNGEE. The CDR3 bases are TGTGCCAGCAGCGCGCGACTAGCGGATAACAATGAGCAGTTCTTC. Encoded protein: CASSARLADNNEQFF.

This clonotype was detected ten times or more. The CDR3 coding sequence is TGCAGTGCTGGACTAGCGGGAGCCGCAAACTACAATGAGCAGTTCTTC. Encoded protein: CSAGLAGAANYNEQFF. V gene TRBV20-1 combines with J gene TRBJ2-1; 13 bases align to TRBD2. Germline loops: CDR1 DFQATT, CDR2 SNEGSKA (reference sequence). V gave up 5 bases and J gave up 3 bases; unmatched junction bases: 7. There are 16 residues in the CDR3.

This clonotype was counted ten times or more. The chain employs TRBV7-9 and TRBJ2-7, with D possibly matching TRBD1 (6 bases). The germline V and J ends were trimmed by 2 bases and 2 bases, with 7 bases remaining between them. CDR3 length: 13 residues. From germline, CDR1 is SEHNR and CDR2 FQNEAQ (reference sequence). As DNA, the CDR3 is TGTGCCAGCAGCTTAAAGGGGGCCTACGAGCAGTACTTC. Protein product: CASSLKGAYEQYF.

The sample holds many counts of this clonotype. The chain combines TRBV20-1 with TRBJ2-5; 7 bases are a match to TRBD2. The germline gives CDR1 DFQATT, CDR2 SNEGSKA (reference sequence). The CDR3 loop spans 14 amino acids. The ends lost 1 base at V and 2 bases at J; junction bases unmatched: 4. The DNA for the CDR3 is TGCAGTGCTAGAGGCCGGGACTATCAAGAGACCCAGTACTTC. It codes for CSARGRDYQETQYF.

Many counts were recorded for this clonotype. The chain has TRBV7-2 and TRBJ2-2; D not resolved. The CDR3 is made up of 15 amino acids. Germline V gives CDR1 SGHTA, CDR2 FQGNSA. The ends were cut back, 5 bases at V and 1 base at J, with 11 bases in the middle. The CDR3 DNA sequence: TGTGCCAGCAGCCCCACGGCACTGAACACCGGGGAGCTGTTTTTT. Translating it yields CASSPTALNTGELFF.